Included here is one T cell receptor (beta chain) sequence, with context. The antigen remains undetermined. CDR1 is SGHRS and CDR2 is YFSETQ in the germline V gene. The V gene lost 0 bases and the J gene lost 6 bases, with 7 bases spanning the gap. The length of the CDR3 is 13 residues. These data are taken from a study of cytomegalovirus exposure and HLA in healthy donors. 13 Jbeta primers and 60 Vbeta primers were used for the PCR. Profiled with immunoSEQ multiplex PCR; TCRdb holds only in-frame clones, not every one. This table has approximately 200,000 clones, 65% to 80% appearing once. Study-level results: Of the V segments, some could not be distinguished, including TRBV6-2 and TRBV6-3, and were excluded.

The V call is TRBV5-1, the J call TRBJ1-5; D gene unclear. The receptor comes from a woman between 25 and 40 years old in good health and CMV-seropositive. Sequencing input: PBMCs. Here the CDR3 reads CASSLAPVQPQHF. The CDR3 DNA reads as TGCGCCAGCAGCTTGGCCCCAGTTCAGCCCCAGCATTTT.